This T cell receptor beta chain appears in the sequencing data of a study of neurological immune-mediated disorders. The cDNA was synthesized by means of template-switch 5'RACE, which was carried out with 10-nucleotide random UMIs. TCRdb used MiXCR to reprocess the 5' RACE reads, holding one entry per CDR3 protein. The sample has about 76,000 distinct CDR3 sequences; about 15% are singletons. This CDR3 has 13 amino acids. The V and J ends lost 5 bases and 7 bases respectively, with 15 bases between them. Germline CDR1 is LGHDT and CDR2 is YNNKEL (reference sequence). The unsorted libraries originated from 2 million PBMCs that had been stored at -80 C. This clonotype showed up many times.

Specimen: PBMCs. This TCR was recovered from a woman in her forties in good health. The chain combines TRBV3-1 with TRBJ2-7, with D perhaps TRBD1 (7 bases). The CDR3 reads CASSNTGAGEQYF. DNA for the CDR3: TGTGCCAGCAGCAATACAGGGGCGGGGGAGCAGTACTTC.